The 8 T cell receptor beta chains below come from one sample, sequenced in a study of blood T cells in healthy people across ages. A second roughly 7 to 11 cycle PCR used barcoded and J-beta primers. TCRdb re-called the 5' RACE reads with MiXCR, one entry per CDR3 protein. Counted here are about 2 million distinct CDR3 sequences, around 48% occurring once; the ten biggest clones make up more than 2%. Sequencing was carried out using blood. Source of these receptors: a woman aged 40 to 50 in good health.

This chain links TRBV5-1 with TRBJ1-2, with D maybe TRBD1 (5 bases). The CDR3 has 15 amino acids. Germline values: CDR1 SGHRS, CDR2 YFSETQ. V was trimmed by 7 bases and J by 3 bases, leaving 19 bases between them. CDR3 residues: CASALEARGDYGYTF. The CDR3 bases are TGCGCCAGCGCATTGGAGGCGAGGGGCGACTATGGCTACACCTTC. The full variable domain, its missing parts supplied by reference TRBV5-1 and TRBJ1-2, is KAGVTQTPRYLIKTRGQQVTLSCSPISGHRSVSWYQQTPGQGLQFLFEYFSETQRNKGNFPGRFSGRQFSNSRSEMNVSTLELGDSALYLCASALEARGDYGYTFGSGTRLTVV.

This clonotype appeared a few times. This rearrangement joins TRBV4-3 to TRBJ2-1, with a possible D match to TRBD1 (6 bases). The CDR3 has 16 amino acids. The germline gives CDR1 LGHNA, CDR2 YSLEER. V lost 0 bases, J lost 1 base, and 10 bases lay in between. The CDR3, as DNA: TGCGCCAGCAGCCAAGATAGGGGGATATCCTACAATGAGCAGTTCTTC. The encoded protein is CASSQDRGISYNEQFF.

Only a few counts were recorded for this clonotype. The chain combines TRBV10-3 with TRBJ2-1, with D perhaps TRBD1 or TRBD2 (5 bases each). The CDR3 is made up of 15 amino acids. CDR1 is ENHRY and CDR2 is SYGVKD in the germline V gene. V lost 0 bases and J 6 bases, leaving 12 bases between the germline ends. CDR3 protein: CAISESLAGSNEQFF. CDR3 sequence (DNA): TGTGCCATCAGTGAGTCGTTGGCAGGGAGCAATGAGCAGTTCTTC.

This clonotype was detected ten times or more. The CDR3 reads CASSLRGTTLGETQYF. Written as DNA, the CDR3 is TGTGCCAGCAGCCTGCGAGGGACTACCCTCGGGGAGACCCAGTACTTC. The chain couples TRBV7-6 to TRBJ2-5, with 7 bases aligning to TRBD2. The junction had 14 bases not matched to a gene; V was cut back by 5 bases and J by 5 bases. The germline V gene has CDR1 SGHVS and CDR2 FNYEAQ. This CDR3 region has 16 residues.

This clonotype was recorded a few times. The CDR3 DNA is TGTGCCAGCAGATGCCAGCGGGACAATGAGCAGTTCTTC. Protein product: CASRCQRDNEQFF. The chain carries TRBV6-5 and TRBJ2-1; possibly TRBD2 for D (6 bases). The V end was cut by 6 bases, the J end by 5 bases, with 11 bases between. Looked up from germline, CDR1 is MNHEY and CDR2 is SVGAGI. The CDR3 extends over 13 amino acids.

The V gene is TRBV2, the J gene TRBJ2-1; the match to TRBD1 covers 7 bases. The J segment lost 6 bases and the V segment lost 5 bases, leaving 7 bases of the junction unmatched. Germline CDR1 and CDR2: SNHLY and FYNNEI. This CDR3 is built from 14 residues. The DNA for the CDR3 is TGTGCCAGCAGTCCAGGATGGGACAGCAATGAGCAGTTCTTC. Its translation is CASSPGWDSNEQFF. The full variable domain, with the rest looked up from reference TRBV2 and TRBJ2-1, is EPEVTQTPSHQVTQMGQEVILRCVPISNHLYFYWYRQILGQKVEFLVSFYNNEISEKSEIFDDQFSVERPDGSNFTLKIRSTKLEDSAMYFCASSPGWDSNEQFFGPGTRLTVL.

The CDR3 region has the DNA TGTGCCACCAGTGATCCCGGGGGTGACAATGAGCAGTTCTTC. As protein: CATSDPGGDNEQFF. The V and J genes are TRBV24-1 and TRBJ2-1, with a tentative D call TRBD2 (6 bases). With 3 bases removed from V and 5 bases from J, the gap between germline ends came to 10 bases. CDR1 KGHDR and CDR2 SFDVKD come from the germline V gene. The CDR3 contains 14 residues.

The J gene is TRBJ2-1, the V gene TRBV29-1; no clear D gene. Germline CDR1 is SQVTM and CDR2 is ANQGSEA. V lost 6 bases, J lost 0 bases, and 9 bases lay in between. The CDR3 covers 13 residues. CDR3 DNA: TGCAGCGTCTCCAAGAGCTCCTACAATGAGCAGTTCTTC. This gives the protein CSVSKSSYNEQFF.